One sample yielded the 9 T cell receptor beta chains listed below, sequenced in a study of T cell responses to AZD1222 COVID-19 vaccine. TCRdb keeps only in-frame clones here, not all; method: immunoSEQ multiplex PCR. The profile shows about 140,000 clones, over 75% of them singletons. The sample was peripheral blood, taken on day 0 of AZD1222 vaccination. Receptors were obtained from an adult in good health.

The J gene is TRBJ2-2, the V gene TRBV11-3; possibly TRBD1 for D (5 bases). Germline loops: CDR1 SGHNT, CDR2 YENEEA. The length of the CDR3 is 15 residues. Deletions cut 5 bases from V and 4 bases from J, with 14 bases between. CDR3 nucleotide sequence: TGTGCCAGCAGCCGACTTAGGCAGGGCACCGGGGAGCTGTTTTTT. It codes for CASSRLRQGTGELFF.

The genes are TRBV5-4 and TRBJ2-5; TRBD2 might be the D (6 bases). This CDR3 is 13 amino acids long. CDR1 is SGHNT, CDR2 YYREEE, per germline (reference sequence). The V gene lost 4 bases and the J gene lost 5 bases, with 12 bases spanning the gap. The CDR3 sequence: CASSPRGRETQYF. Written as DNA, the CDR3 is TGTGCCAGCAGCCCCCGGGGGAGGGAGACCCAGTACTTC.

The CDR3 sequence is CASSPAGTPQETQYF. The CDR3 bases are TGTGCCAGCAGCCCCGCGGGGACACCTCAAGAGACCCAGTACTTC. The chain has TRBV5-5 and TRBJ2-5, with D possibly called TRBD1 or TRBD2 (6 bases each). This CDR3 is built from 15 residues. Trimming pared 4 bases from V and 2 bases from J, leaving 15 bases between. The V gene's germline CDR1 is SGHKS and CDR2 YYEKEE (reference sequence).

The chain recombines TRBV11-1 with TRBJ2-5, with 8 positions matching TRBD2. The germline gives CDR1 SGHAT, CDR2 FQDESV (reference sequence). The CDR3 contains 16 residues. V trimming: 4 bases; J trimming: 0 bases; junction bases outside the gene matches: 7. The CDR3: CASSSPKRGHQETQYF. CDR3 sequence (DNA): TGTGCCAGCAGCTCCCCGAAGCGGGGGCACCAAGAGACCCAGTACTTC.

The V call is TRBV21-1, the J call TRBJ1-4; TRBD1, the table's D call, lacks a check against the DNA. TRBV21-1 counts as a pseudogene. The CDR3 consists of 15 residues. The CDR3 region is CASSKDPGGDEKLFF. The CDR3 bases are TGTGCCAGCAGCAAAGACCCAGGGGGCGATGAAAAACTGTTTTTT.

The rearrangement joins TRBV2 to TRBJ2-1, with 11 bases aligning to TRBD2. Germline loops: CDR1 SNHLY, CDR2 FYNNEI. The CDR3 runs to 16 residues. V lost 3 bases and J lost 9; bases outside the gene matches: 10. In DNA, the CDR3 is TGTGCCAGCAGTGAGAGGCTAGCGGGGGGCCAGGGTGAGCAGTTCTTC. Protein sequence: CASSERLAGGQGEQFF.

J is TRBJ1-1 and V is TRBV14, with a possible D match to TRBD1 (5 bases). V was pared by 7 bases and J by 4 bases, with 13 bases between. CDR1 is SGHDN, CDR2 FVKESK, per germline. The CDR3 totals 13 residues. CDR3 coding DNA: TGTGCCAGCAATTCTGCAGGGAGCACTGAAGCTTTCTTT. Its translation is CASNSAGSTEAFF.

CDR3 residues: CASSLEGGDRLILQETQYF. The CDR3 coding sequence is TGTGCCAGCAGCTTAGAGGGGGGGGACAGGCTTATTTTACAAGAGACCCAGTACTTC. The genes are TRBV7-2 and TRBJ2-5; TRBD1 might be the D (8 bases). V was clipped by 1 base and J by 2 bases, with 23 bases between them. Germline V gene data show CDR1 as SGHTA and CDR2 as FQGNSA. This CDR3 comprises 19 residues.

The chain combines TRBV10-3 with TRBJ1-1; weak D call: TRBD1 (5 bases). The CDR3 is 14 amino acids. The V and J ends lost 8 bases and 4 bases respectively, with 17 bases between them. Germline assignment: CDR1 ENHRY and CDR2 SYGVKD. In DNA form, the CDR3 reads TGTGCCATCTCACGGCCCGGGGCCCTCACTGAAGCTTTCTTT. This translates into CAISRPGALTEAFF.